These T cell receptor beta chains were read from a single sample in a study of beta chain features in type 1 diabetes. Libraries were prepared by immunoSEQ multiplex PCR; TCRdb keeps only in-frame clonotypes and omits some of them. The sample yields 350,000 to 450,000 clones, approximately 16% seen once. What was sequenced was naive CD4+ T cells from blood. These receptors were taken from a woman between 18 and 30 years old in good health. The conserved cysteine and the conserved F or W are not part of the CDR3 here. D genes are given only for firm matches.

-	TRBV7-9	ASSFSAQVSGNTIY
-	TRBV29-1	SSTSGGFQETQY
-	TRBV20-1	SASAGYEQY
-	TRBV27	ASSFLEGRLQY
-	TRBV7-6	ASSFAGAYGYT
-	TRBV2	ASGEQGLNEQF
-	TRBV29-1	SVCPLRRNTEAF
-	TRBV29-1	SVEQGYGYT
-	TRBV27	ASSFSTDYGYT
-	TRBV30	AWSIPGDHEQF
TRBD1	TRBV4-1	ASSQGEDRGLLETQY
TRBD2	TRBV2	ASSELAGNTGELF
TRBD2	TRBV27	ASSPPRVEREGPQF
TRBD1	TRBV13	ASSSTGAGNTIY
TRBD1	TRBV4-3	ASSQVKGTDPEQY
-	TRBV27	ASRGTWNTGELF
-	TRBV25-1	ASSLGRYVGADTQY
-	TRBV5-1	ASSPKGNYGYT
-	TRBV18	ASSPPSVYEQY
-	TRBV9	ASSVGAGGTDTQY
TRBD2	TRBV15	ATSRAVPGLASSYNEQF
-	TRBV7-9	ASSLRRVSGANVLT